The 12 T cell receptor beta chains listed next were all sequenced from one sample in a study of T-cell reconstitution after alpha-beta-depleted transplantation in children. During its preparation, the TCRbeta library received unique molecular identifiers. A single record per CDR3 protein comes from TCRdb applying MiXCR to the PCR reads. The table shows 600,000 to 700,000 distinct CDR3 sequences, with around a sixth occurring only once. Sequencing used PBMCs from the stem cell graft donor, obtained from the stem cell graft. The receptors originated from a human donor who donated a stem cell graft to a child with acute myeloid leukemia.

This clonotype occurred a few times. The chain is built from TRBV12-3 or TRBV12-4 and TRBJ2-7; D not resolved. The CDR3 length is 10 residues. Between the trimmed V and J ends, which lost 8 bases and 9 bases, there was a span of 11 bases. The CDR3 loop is CASGSLVQYF. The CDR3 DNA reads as TGTGCCAGCGGCAGCTTGGTGCAGTACTTC.

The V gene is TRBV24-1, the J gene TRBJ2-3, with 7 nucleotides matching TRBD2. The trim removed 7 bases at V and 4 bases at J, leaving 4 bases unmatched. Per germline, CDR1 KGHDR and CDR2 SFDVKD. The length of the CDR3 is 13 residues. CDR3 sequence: CATSWGGPDTQYF. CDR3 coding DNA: TGTGCCACCAGCTGGGGGGGACCAGATACGCAGTATTTT.

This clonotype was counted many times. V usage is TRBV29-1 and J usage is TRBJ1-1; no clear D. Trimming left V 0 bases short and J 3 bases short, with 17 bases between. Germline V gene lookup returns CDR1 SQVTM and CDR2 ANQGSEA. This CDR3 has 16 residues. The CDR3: CSVEDQMEGFDTEAFF. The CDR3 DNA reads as TGCAGCGTTGAAGATCAAATGGAAGGCTTTGACACTGAAGCTTTCTTT.

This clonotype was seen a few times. The CDR3 is CSADRLETQYF. The CDR3 bases are TGCAGTGCTGACAGGTTAGAGACCCAGTACTTC. This chain joins TRBV20-1 and TRBJ2-5, with a tentative D call TRBD1 (6 bases). The CDR3 has 11 residues. Germline V gene data show CDR1 as DFQATT and CDR2 as SNEGSKA (reference sequence). V lost 5 bases, J lost 4 bases, and 8 bases lay in between.

The CDR3, as DNA: TGCGCCAGCAGCTTCGACCCCCTGAGCTCCTACAATGAGCAGTTCTTC. It yields the protein CASSFDPLSSYNEQFF. V is TRBV5-1 and J is TRBJ2-1; D is uncertain. Trimming cost V 2 bases and J 0 bases, with 12 bases left between them. Germline V CDR1 and CDR2: SGHRS, YFSETQ. The CDR3 length is 16 residues.

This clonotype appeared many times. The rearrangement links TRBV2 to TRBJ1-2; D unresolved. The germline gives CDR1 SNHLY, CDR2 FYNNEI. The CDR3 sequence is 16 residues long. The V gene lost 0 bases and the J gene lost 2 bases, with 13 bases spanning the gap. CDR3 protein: CASSEALRPGNYGYTF. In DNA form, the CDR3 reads TGTGCCAGCAGTGAAGCGCTGCGGCCGGGGAACTATGGCTACACCTTC.

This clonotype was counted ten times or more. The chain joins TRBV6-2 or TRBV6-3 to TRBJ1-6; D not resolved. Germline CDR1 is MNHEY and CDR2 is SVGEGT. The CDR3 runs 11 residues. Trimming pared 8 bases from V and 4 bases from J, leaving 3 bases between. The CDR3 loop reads CASSYNSPLHF. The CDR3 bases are TGTGCCAGCTCTTATAATTCACCCCTCCACTTT.

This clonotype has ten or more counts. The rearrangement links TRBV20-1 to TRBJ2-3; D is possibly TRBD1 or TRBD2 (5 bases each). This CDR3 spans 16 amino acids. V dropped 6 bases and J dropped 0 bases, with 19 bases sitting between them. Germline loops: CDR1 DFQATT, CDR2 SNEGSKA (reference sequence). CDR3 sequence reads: CSALNTGTASTDTQYF. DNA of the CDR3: TGCAGTGCCCTCAATACCGGGACGGCTAGCACAGATACGCAGTATTTT.

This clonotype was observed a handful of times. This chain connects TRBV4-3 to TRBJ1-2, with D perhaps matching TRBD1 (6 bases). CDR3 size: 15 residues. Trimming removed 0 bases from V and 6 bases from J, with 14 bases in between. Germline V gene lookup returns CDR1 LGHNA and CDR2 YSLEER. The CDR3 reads CASSQDSGQWNGYTF. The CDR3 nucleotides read TGCGCCAGCAGCCAAGATTCCGGACAGTGGAATGGCTACACCTTC.

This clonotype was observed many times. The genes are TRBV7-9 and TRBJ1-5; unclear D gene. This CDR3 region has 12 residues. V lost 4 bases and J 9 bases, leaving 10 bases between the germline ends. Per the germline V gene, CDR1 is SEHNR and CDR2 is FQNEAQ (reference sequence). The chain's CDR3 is CASSYPGGPQHF. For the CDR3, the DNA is TGTGCCAGCAGCTACCCCGGTGGGCCCCAGCATTTT.

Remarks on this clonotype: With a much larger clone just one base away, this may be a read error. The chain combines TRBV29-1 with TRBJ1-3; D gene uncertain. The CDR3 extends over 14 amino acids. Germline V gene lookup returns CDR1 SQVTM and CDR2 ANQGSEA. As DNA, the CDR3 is TGCAGCGATGAAGATCGCAGCGCTGGAAACACCATATATTTT. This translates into CSDEDRSAGNTIYF. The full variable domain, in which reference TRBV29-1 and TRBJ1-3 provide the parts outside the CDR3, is SAVISQKPSRDICQRGTSLTIQCQVDSQVTMMFWYRQQPGQSLTLIATANQGSEATYESGFVIDKFPISRPNLTFSTLTVSNMSPEDSSIYLCSDEDRSAGNTIYFGEGSWLTVV.

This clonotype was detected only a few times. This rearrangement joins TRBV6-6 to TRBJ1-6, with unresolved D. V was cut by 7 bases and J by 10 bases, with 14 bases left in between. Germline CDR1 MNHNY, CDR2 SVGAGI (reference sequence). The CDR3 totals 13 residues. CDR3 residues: CASTRESGSPLHF. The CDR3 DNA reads TGTGCCAGCACTAGGGAGAGTGGCTCACCCCTCCACTTT.